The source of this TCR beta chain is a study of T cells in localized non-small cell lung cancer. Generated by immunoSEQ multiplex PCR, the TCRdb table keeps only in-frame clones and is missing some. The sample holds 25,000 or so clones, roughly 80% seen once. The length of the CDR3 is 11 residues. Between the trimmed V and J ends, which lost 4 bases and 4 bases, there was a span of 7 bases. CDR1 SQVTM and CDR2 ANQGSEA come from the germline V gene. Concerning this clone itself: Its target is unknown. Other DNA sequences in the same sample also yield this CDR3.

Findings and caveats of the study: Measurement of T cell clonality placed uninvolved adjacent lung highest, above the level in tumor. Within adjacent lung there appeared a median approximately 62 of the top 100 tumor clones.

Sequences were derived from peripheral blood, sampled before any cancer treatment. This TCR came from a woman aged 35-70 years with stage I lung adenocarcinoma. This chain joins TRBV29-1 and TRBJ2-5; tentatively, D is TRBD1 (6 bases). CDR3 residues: CSVARGETQYF. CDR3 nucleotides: TGCAGCGTTGCCAGGGGAGAGACCCAGTACTTC.